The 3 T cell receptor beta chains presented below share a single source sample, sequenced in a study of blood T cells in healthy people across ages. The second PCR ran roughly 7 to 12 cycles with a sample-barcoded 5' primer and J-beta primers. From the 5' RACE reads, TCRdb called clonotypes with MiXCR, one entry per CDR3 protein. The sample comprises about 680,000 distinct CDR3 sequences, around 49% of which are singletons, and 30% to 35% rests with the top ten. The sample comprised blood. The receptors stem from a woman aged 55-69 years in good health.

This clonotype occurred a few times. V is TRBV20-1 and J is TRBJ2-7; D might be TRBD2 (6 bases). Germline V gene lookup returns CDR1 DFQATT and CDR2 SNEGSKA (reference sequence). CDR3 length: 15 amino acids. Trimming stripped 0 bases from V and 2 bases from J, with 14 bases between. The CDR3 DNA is TGCAGTGCTAGAGATCCCAGCGGGCGGACCTACGAGCAGTACTTC. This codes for CSARDPSGRTYEQYF.

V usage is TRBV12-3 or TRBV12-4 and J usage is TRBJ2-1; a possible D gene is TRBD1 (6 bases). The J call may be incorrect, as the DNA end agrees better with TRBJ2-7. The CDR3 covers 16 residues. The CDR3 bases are TGTGCCAGCAGTTTAGAGGGGGATTTCGCCTACAATGAGCAGTACTTC. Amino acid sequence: CASSLEGDFAYNEQYF.

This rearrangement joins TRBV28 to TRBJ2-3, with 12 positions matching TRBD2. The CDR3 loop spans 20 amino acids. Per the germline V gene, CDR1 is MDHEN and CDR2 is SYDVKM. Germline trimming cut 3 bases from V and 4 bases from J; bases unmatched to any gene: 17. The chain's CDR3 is CASSFTYGTSGSDGPDTQYF. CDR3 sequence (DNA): TGTGCCAGCAGTTTCACCTACGGGACTAGCGGGTCCGACGGTCCAGATACGCAGTATTTT.